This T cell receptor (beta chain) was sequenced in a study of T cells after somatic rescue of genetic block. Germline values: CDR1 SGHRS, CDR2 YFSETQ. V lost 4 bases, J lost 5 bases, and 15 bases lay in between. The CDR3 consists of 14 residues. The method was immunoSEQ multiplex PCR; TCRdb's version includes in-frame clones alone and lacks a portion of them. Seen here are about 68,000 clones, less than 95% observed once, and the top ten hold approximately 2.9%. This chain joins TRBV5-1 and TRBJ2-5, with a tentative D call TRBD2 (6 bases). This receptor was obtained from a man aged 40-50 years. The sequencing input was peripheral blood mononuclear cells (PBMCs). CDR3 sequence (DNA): TGCGCCAGCAGCGTCAGTGGGGGGTACGAGACCCAGTACTTC. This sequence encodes CASSVSGGYETQYF.